This T cell receptor (beta chain) was recovered during a study of CD8 T cells in ankylosing spondylitis. Study-wide results and caveats: Matched synovial fluid from ankylosing spondylitis patients was reported to be enriched for disease-linked clones. Typical of ankylosing spondylitis blood, it appeared, was a TCR beta motif of seven to nine highly homologous variants.

This clonotype was observed a few times. The antigen remains unidentified. Trimming removed 0 bases at V and 5 bases at J, with 12 bases between. This CDR3 region has 14 residues. Germline V gene lookup returns CDR1 SGHKS and CDR2 YYEKEE (reference sequence). Quantitative molecular-barcoded 5'-RACE generated the TCR beta libraries. Via MiXCR, TCRdb re-called the 5' RACE reads, giving one row per CDR3 protein. The sample lists about 450,000 distinct CDR3 sequences, 25% to 30% occurring once. Sequenced sample: blood, either unsorted or a sorted T cell fraction (not recorded which). The genes are TRBV5-5 and TRBJ2-7, with D perhaps matching TRBD1 (6 bases). The receptor was isolated from a male donor with ankylosing spondylitis. The CDR3 DNA follows: TGTGCCAGCAGCTTGGCGGCAGGGGTCCACGAGCAGTACGTC. Translated, it gives CASSLAAGVHEQYV.